Sequencing of this T cell receptor (beta chain) was carried out in a study of blood T cell repertoires in COVID-19. For the study at large: Samples of COVID-19 (acute and convalescent) were obtained from the United States, Italy and Spain. T cells, B-cell-depleted T cells, or PBMCs provided the cDNA or gDNA that served as material.

Authors' data handling: Cell counts per sample came from amplifying reference gene primers. Here immunoSEQ multiplex PCR was the method, and the copy in TCRdb shows in-frame clones only, minus some. V and J calls and clone size are copied from that table; D and trimming were computed from the DNA. The sample shows 50,000 to 65,000 clones, 85% of them seen only once. This CDR3 has 15 residues. V shed 7 bases and J 7 bases; nucleotides not matched to a gene: 8. Germline V CDR1 and CDR2: MNHEY, SVGAGI. Sequencing used peripheral blood. This clonotype originated in a man aged 40-55 years with active COVID-19. The chain links TRBV6-5 to TRBJ1-6; TRBD1 matches 9 bases. This CDR3 reads CASIPTGGDNSPLHF. DNA for the CDR3: TGTGCCAGCATTCCGACAGGGGGAGACAATTCACCCCTCCACTTT.